This T cell receptor beta chain originates from a study of TIL therapy for anti-PD-1-resistant metastatic lung cancer. Study-level information: Tumors were harvested before any PD-1/PD-L1 blockade.

Time point specified: pre-treatment sample, taken before nivolumab and TIL therapy. The CDR3 extends over 15 amino acids. V lost 1 base and J lost 3; bases outside the gene matches: 3. Per germline, CDR1 KGHSH and CDR2 LQKENI. The libraries were made with immunoSEQ v3. Here immunoSEQ multiplex PCR was the method, and the copy in TCRdb shows in-frame clones only, minus some. The sample carries fewer than 40,000 clones, roughly 69% recorded once. The clonotype was recovered from a woman aged 30 to 85 with non-small cell lung cancer. Here the sequenced sample was blood, taken at baseline. The chain links TRBV18 to TRBJ2-1; TRBD2 aligns across 7 bases. In nucleotides, the CDR3 is TGTGCCAGCTCACCACTCGGGACTATCTACAATGAGCAGTTCTTC. Translation: CASSPLGTIYNEQFF. Full variable domain (rest looked up from reference TRBV18 and TRBJ2-1): NAGVMQNPRHLVRRRGQEARLRCSPMKGHSHVYWYRQLPEEGLKFMVYLQKENIIDESGMPKERFSAEFPKEGPSILRIQQVVRGDSAAYFCASSPLGTIYNEQFFGPGTRLTVL.